The 4 T cell receptor beta chains below come from one sample, sequenced in a study of T cell repertoires in cytomegalovirus infection. These TCRs are of unknown antigen specificity. TCRdb independently ran MiXCR on the reads; one entry per CDR3 protein. Of about 770,000 distinct CDR3 sequences listed, 25% to 30% are singletons. Sequenced here: cultured CD8+ T cells from PBMCs, sampled from culture after CMV antigen stimulation. Receptors originate from a human donor in good health (CMV status not recorded). Some clones in this sample may be carry-over from other donors' samples.

Ten or more counts support this clonotype. The chain combines TRBV7-8 with TRBJ2-1; 12 bases match TRBD2. CDR1 SGHVS and CDR2 FQNEAQ come from the germline V gene. CDR3 length equals 18 residues. Trimming at V came to 3 bases and at J to 5 bases, leaving 11 bases not matched to a gene. The DNA for the CDR3 is TGTGCCAGCAGCTTGGGGCTAGCGGGGGGGCCGAGTAACAATGAGCAGTTCTTC. Amino acids: CASSLGLAGGPSNNEQFF.

This clonotype showed up just a few times. The chain joins TRBV15 to TRBJ1-2; 12 bases align to TRBD1. The CDR3 is 17 amino acids. V was pared by 0 bases and J by 7 bases, with 9 bases of the junction left unmatched. Looked up from germline, CDR1 is LNHNV and CDR2 is YYDKDF (reference sequence). The CDR3: CATSRDKGQGAPGGYTF. CDR3 in DNA: TGTGCCACCAGCAGAGATAAGGGACAGGGGGCGCCGGGTGGCTACACCTTC.

J is TRBJ2-7 and V is TRBV12-3 or TRBV12-4; 12 bases align to TRBD1. Trimming removed 5 bases from V and 5 bases from J; junction bases left unmatched: 10. This CDR3 has 16 amino acids. CDR3 sequence (DNA): TGTGCCAGCAGTCCTCGACCGGGACAGGGGGCCCACGAGCAGTACTTC. Its translation is CASSPRPGQGAHEQYF.

Worth noting for this clonotype: Germline and junction disagree at one end, which may indicate a read error. This chain joins TRBV28 and TRBJ2-2, with D tentatively TRBD1 or TRBD2 (6 bases each). The germline V gene has CDR1 MDHEN and CDR2 SYDVKM. The CDR3 is 12 residues long. DNA of the CDR3: TGCGCCCTCAGGGGAGGTACCGGGGAGCTGTTTTTT. It is translated as CALRGGTGELFF.